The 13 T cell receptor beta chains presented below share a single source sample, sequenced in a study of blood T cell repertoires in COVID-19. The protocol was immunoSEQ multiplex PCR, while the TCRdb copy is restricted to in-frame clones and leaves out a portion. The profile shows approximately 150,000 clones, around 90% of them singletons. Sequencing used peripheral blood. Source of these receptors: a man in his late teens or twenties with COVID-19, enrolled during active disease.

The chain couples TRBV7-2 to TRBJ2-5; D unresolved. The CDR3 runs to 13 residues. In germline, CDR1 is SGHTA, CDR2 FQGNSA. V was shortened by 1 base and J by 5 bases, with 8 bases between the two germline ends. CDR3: CASSLGQRETQYF. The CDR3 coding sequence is TGTGCCAGCAGCTTAGGACAACGGGAGACCCAGTACTTC.

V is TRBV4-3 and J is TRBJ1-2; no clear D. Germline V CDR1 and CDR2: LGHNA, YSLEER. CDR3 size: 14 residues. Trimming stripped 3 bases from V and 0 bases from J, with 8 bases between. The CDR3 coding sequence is TGCGCCAGCAGCCATCCCAGATCTAACTATGGCTACACCTTC. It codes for CASSHPRSNYGYTF.

CDR3: CASSSLAVSSYNEQFF. The CDR3 coding sequence is TGTGCCAGCAGCTCTCTAGCGGTAAGCTCCTACAATGAGCAGTTCTTC. The V and J genes are TRBV7-9 and TRBJ2-1; 7 bases map to TRBD2. Germline assignment: CDR1 SEHNR and CDR2 FQNEAQ (reference sequence). CDR3 length equals 16 residues. J was trimmed by 0 bases and V by 4 bases; bases with no gene match: 6.

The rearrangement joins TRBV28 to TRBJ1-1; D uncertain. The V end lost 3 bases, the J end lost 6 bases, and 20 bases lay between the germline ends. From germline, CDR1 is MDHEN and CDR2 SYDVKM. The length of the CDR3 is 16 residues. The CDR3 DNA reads TGTGCCAGCAGTTTGCAGGTGGGAGCCCCTAGGGCTGAAGCTTTCTTT. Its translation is CASSLQVGAPRAEAFF.

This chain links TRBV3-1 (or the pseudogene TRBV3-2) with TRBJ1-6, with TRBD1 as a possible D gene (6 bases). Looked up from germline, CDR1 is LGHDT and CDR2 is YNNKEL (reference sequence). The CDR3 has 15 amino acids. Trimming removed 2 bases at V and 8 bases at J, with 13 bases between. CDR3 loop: CASSQSTGPDSPLHF. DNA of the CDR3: TGTGCCAGCAGCCAATCGACAGGTCCCGATTCACCCCTCCACTTT.

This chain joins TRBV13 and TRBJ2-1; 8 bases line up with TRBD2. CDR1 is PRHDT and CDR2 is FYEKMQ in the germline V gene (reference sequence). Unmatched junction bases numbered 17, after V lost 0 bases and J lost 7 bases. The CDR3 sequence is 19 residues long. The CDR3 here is CASSLGLAGLQGIRNEQFF. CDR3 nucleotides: TGTGCCAGCAGCTTAGGGCTAGCGGGCCTCCAAGGTATTAGGAATGAGCAGTTCTTC.

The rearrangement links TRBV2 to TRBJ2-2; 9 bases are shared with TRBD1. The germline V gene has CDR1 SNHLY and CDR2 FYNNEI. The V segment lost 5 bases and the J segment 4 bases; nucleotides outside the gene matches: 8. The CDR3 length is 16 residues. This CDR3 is CASSISGTGSTGELFF. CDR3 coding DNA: TGTGCCAGCAGTATTTCCGGGACAGGGAGCACCGGGGAGCTGTTTTTT. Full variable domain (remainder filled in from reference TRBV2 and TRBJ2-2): EPEVTQTPSHQVTQMGQEVILRCVPISNHLYFYWYRQILGQKVEFLVSFYNNEISEKSEIFDDQFSVERPDGSNFTLKIRSTKLEDSAMYFCASSISGTGSTGELFFGEGSRLTVL.

CDR3 amino acids: CASSRSPTTRTGTDTQYF. Written as DNA, the CDR3 is TGTGCCAGCAGCCGGTCTCCGACTACTAGAACTGGCACAGATACGCAGTATTTT. This chain links TRBV4-2 with TRBJ2-3; tentative D call: TRBD2 (5 bases). The CDR3 is made up of 18 amino acids. Deletions cut 4 bases from V and 1 base from J, with 21 bases between. Germline CDR1 is LGHNA and CDR2 is YNFKEQ.

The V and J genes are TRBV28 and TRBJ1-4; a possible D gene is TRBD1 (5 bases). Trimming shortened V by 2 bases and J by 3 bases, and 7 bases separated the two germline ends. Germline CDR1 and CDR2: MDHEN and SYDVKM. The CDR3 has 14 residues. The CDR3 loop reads CASSLKGSNEKLFF. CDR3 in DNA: TGTGCCAGCAGTTTAAAGGGGTCTAATGAAAAACTGTTTTTT.

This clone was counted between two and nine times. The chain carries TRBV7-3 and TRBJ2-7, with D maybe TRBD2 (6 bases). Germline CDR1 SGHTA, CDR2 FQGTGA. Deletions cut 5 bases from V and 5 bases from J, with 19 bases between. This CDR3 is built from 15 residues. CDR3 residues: CASSKDRAGSHEQYF. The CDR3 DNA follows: TGTGCCAGCAGCAAAGACCGAGCGGGTTCCCACGAGCAGTACTTC. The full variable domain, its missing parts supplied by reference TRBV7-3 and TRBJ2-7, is GAGVSQTPSNKVTEKGKYVELRCDPISGHTALYWYRQSLGQGPEFLIYFQGTGAADDSGLPNDRFFAVRPEGSVSTLKIQRTERGDSAVYLCASSKDRAGSHEQYFGPGTRLTVT.

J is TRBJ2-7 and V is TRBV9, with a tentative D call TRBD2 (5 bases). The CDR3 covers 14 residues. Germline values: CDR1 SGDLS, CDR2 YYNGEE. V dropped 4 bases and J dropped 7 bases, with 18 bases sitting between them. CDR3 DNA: TGTGCCAGCAGCCCCCAGGCTGTTCGGGGAGAGCAGTACTTC. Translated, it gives CASSPQAVRGEQYF.

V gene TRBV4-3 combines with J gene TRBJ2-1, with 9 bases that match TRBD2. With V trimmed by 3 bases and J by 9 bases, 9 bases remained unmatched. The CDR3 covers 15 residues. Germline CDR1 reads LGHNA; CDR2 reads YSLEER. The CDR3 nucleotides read TGCGCCAGCAGCCAGGTTAGCGGGAGCTTAGGTGAGCAGTTCTTC. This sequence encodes CASSQVSGSLGEQFF.

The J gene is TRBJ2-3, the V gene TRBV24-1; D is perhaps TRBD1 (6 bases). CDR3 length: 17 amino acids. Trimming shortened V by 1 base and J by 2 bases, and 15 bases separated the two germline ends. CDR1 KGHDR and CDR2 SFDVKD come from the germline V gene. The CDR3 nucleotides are TGTGCCACCAGTGATTTCATTGCAGGGGTATTCACAGATACGCAGTATTTT. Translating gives CATSDFIAGVFTDTQYF.